The 4 T cell receptor beta chains in this list originate from one sample, sequenced in a study of blood T cell repertoires in COVID-19. Sequencing was performed with immunoSEQ multiplex PCR; in TCRdb, only in-frame clones are kept and a portion is missing. The repertoire holds under 300,000 clones, with roughly 83% as singletons. Sequencing was carried out using peripheral blood. Every receptor here comes from a woman at least 80 years old with acute or convalescent COVID-19.

The chain links TRBV5-1 to TRBJ2-7; 11 bases are a match to TRBD1. Trimming cost V 4 bases and J 3 bases; bases outside gene matches: 6. This CDR3 comprises 15 residues. Germline V gene lookup returns CDR1 SGHRS and CDR2 YFSETQ. The CDR3 DNA is TGCGCCAGCAGCCCGGGTGGGACAGGGGGCTACGAGCAGTACTTC. Encoded protein: CASSPGGTGGYEQYF.

The J gene is TRBJ2-7, the V gene TRBV4-1; TRBD1 agrees at 11 bases. The J segment lost 4 bases and the V segment lost 4 bases, leaving 3 bases of the junction unmatched. The CDR3 is made up of 14 amino acids. Germline lookup yields CDR1 MGHRA and CDR2 YSYEKL. CDR3 DNA: TGCGCCAGCAGCCGGACAGGGGGCGCATACGAGCAGTACTTC. Translation: CASSRTGGAYEQYF.

The V and J genes are TRBV28 and TRBJ2-1; 9 bases fit TRBD1. CDR3 length equals 16 residues. Germline assignment: CDR1 MDHEN and CDR2 SYDVKM. V was pared by 7 bases and J by 6 bases, with 13 bases of the junction left unmatched. This CDR3 is CASKPPGQGNVNEQFF. Here the CDR3 DNA reads TGTGCCAGCAAACCCCCGGGACAGGGAAATGTCAATGAGCAGTTCTTC.

This clone was seen just once. This chain connects TRBV6-2 or TRBV6-3 to TRBJ2-7; 8 positions agree with TRBD1. The V segment lost 0 bases and the J segment 5 bases; nucleotides outside the gene matches: 6. Germline values: CDR1 MNHEY, CDR2 SVGEGT. The CDR3 contains 15 residues. In DNA, the CDR3 is TGTGCCAGCAGTTACTCGATGGCCAGGGGGCACGAGCAGTACTTC. It yields the protein CASSYSMARGHEQYF.